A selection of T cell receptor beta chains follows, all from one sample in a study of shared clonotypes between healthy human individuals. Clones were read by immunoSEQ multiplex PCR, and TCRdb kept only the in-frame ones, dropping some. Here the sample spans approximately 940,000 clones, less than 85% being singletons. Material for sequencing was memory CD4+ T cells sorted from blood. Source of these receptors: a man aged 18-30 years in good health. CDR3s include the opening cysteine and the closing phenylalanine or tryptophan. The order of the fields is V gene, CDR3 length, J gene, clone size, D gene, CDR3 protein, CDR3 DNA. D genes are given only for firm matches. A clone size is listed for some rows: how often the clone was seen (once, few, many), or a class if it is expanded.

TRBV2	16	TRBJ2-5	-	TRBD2	CASSEALAGGRETQYF	TGTGCCAGCAGTGAAGCACTAGCGGGGGGGCGAGAGACCCAGTACTTC
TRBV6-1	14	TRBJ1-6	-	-	CASSPQGKGSPLHF	TGTGCCAGCAGTCCCCAGGGTAAAGGCTCACCCCTCCACTTT
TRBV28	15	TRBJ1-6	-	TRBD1	CASRDRGFNNSPLHF	TGTGCCAGCAGGGACAGGGGGTTTAATAATTCACCCCTCCACTTT
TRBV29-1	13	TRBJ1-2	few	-	CSVGGGAAYGYTF	TGCAGCGTTGGGGGTGGTGCCGCCTACGGCTACACCTTC
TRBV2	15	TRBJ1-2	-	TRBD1	CASSQETGWDYGYTF	TGTGCCAGCAGCCAGGAGACAGGGTGGGACTATGGCTACACCTTC
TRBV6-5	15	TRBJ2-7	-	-	CASTPGDTASYEQYF	TGTGCCAGCACCCCCGGGGACACAGCGTCCTACGAGCAGTACTTC
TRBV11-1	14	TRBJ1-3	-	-	CASSATGAGNTIYF	TGTGCCAGCAGCGCCACGGGCGCCGGAAACACCATATATTTT
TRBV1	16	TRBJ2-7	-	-	CTIPRQGIPWGYEQYF	TGCACCATCCCTCGACAGGGAATCCCCTGGGGGTACGAGCAGTACTTC
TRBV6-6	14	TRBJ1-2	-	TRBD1	CASRIRTGEYGYTF	TGTGCCAGCAGGATACGGACAGGCGAATATGGCTACACCTTC
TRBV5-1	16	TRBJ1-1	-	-	CASSSSGGAGATEAFF	TGCGCCAGCAGCTCTTCGGGGGGCGCAGGGGCCACTGAAGCTTTCTTT
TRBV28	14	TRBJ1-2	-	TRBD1	CASSTSRGRYGYTF	TGTGCCAGCAGTACAAGCAGGGGGCGGTATGGCTACACCTTC
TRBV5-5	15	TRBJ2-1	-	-	CASSLDGTLYNEQFF	TGTGCCAGCAGCTTGGATGGGACACTCTACAATGAGCAGTTCTTC
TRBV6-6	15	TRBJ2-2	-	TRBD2	CASSLRDYFTGELFF	TGTGCCAGCAGTCTCCGGGACTACTTCACCGGGGAGCTGTTTTTT
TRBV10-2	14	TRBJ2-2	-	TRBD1	CASRDRVNTGELFF	TGCGCCAGCAGAGACAGGGTGAACACCGGGGAGCTGTTTTTT
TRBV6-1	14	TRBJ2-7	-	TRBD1	CASRNTGDSGEQYF	TGTGCCAGCAGAAATACAGGGGATTCGGGCGAGCAGTACTTC
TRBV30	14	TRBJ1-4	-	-	CAWSPALKGEKLFF	TGTGCCTGGAGCCCAGCCCTCAAGGGGGAAAAACTGTTTTTT